The 27 T cell receptor beta chains presented below share a single source sample, sequenced in a study of regulatory T cells in long-lasting Graves disease. Arm-PCR of CDR3 regions and iRepertoire HTBI primers were used to build TCR beta libraries. TCRdb analysed the multiplex PCR reads with MiXCR anew, one entry per CDR3 protein. The table lists 300,000 to 400,000 distinct CDR3 sequences, approximately 15% of them singletons. Time point specified: newly diagnosed GD, antithyroid drugs for less than 3 months. PBMC RNA served as the TCR library source. This sample also belongs to another study, concerning T cells in Graves' hyperthyroidism and ophthalmopathy.

Sequenced here: peripheral blood mononuclear cells (PBMCs), sampled at new diagnosis, from a patient treated with antithyroid drugs. These receptors were taken from a man aged 40-49 years with Graves disease.

This clonotype was counted a single time. This sequence may be a read error, since a much larger clone differs from it by one base. The chain recombines TRBV18 with TRBJ1-1; D uncertain. V was clipped by 3 bases and J by 11 bases, with 13 bases between them. This CDR3 has 12 residues. Germline V gene lookup returns CDR1 KGHSH and CDR2 LQKENI. CDR3 amino acids: CASSPLPGAAFF. For the CDR3, the DNA is TGTGCCAGCTCACCTCTACCGGGAGCTGCTTTCTTT.

At least ten counts were recorded for this clonotype. This chain uses TRBV18 with TRBJ1-1; tentative D call: TRBD1 (5 bases). Trimming left V 3 bases short and J 8 bases short, with 16 bases between. The germline V gene encodes CDR1 KGHSH and CDR2 LQKENI. The CDR3 is 14 amino acids. The CDR3 reads CASSPLSRVVEAFF. CDR3 DNA sequence: TGTGCCAGCTCACCGTTATCCAGGGTGGTGGAAGCTTTCTTT. The variable domain in full, completed from reference TRBV18 and TRBJ1-1, reads NAGVMQNPRHLVRRRGQEARLRCSPMKGHSHVYWYRQLPEEGLKFMVYLQKENIIDESGMPKERFSAEFPKEGPSILRIQQVVRGDSAAYFCASSPLSRVVEAFFGQGTRLTVV.

This clonotype was seen a handful of times. Here the CDR3 reads CASSVGGGGNTGELFF. CDR3 coding DNA: TGTGCCAGCAGCGTAGGAGGGGGGGGGAACACCGGGGAGCTGTTTTTT. The chain has TRBV9 and TRBJ2-2; TRBD2 is a possible D gene (7 bases). Germline V gene sequence: CDR1 SGDLS, CDR2 YYNGEE. The CDR3 covers 16 residues. Trimming removed 0 bases at V and 1 base at J, with 10 bases between.

The rearrangement joins TRBV25-1 to TRBJ1-1; 8 nucleotides match TRBD1. CDR1 is MGHDK, CDR2 SYGVNS, per germline. The V gene end was trimmed by 3 bases and the J gene end by 0 bases; junction bases not matched to a gene: 3. The CDR3 has 15 residues. The CDR3 sequence is CASSERTGLNTEAFF. The CDR3 DNA sequence: TGTGCCAGCAGTGAGCGGACAGGGTTGAACACTGAAGCTTTCTTT.

With respect to this clonotype: At one of its ends the junction is not consistent with the germline gene, which may arise from a read error. The gene calls are TRBV20-1 and TRBJ1-1, with D possibly matching TRBD1 (6 bases). Germline V gene data show CDR1 as DFQATT and CDR2 as SNEGSKA (reference sequence). The CDR3 has 12 amino acids. As DNA, the CDR3 is TGCAGGGGGGCAGGGTCGGCCGCGGGGTCGTTATTT. Translation gives CRGAGSAAGSLF.

Note on this clonotype: Relative to the germline gene, one junction end is altered; a read error may explain this. The chain has TRBV18 and TRBJ2-3, with 9 positions matching TRBD1. Germline V gene lookup returns CDR1 KGHSH and CDR2 LQKENI. The length of the CDR3 is 15 residues. DNA of the CDR3: TGTGCCAGCTCAGCGACAGGGGGAGTCACAGATGCGCAGTATTTT. It codes for CASSATGGVTDAQYF.

The chain employs TRBV12-3 or TRBV12-4 and TRBJ2-7; 9 bases line up with TRBD1. The CDR3 contains 14 residues. The junction had 10 bases not matched to a gene; V was cut back by 6 bases and J by 7 bases. CDR3 sequence: CASREGTGMWEQYF. CDR3 nucleotides: TGTGCCAGCAGGGAGGGGACAGGGATGTGGGAGCAGTACTTC.

This clonotype was counted ten times or more. V gene TRBV5-1 combines with J gene TRBJ2-3; the D gene is possibly TRBD1 (6 bases). The CDR3 is made up of 16 amino acids. Germline V gene sequence: CDR1 SGHRS, CDR2 YFSETQ. V was clipped by 4 bases and J by 2 bases, with 17 bases between them. CDR3 nucleotides: TGCGCCAGCAGCCGTCAGGGGAACGAGTTCACAGATACGCAGTATTTT. As protein: CASSRQGNEFTDTQYF.

In this sample, this clonotype turned up many times. V is TRBV2 and J is TRBJ2-6; D is possibly TRBD1 or TRBD2 (5 bases each). Trimming took off 8 bases at V and 0 bases at J, with 8 bases between the two ends. The V gene's germline CDR1 is SNHLY and CDR2 FYNNEI. The CDR3 covers 14 residues. This CDR3 is CASLRGSGANVLTF. CDR3 DNA: TGTGCCAGCCTGAGGGGCTCTGGGGCCAACGTCCTGACTTTC.

This clonotype occurred many times. The chain uses TRBV2 and TRBJ2-1, with 12 bases fitting TRBD2. Germline CDR1 and CDR2: SNHLY and FYNNEI. V shed 6 bases and J 2 bases; nucleotides not matched to a gene: 5. This CDR3 has 16 residues. The CDR3 spells CASRDPSGGAYNEQFF. The CDR3 bases are TGTGCCAGCAGGGATCCTAGCGGGGGGGCCTACAATGAGCAGTTCTTC.

This clonotype was counted only a few times. The chain is built from TRBV6-2 or TRBV6-3 and TRBJ2-5; 14 bases are shared with TRBD2. This CDR3 has 21 amino acids. V shed 6 bases and J 2 bases; nucleotides not matched to a gene: 20. Germline V gene data show CDR1 as MNHEY and CDR2 as SVGEGT. CDR3 amino acids: CASSYTTPGLAGGNAQETQYF. CDR3 nucleotides: TGTGCCAGCAGCTACACTACACCTGGACTAGCGGGGGGAAACGCACAAGAGACCCAGTACTTC.

V and J are TRBV5-5 and TRBJ1-1; the D gene is possibly TRBD1 (5 bases). CDR1 and CDR2 (germline): SGHKS, YYEKEE (reference sequence). V lost 0 bases and J 1 base, leaving 10 bases between the germline ends. The CDR3 covers 15 residues. The DNA of the CDR3 is TGTGCCAGCAGCTTGGCGTGGGACTGGAACACTGAAGCTTTCTTT. Translated: CASSLAWDWNTEAFF.

This clonotype came up many times. V and J are TRBV18 and TRBJ2-1, with D unresolved. V lost 5 bases and J 7 bases, leaving 9 bases between the germline ends. The CDR3 runs 12 residues. Germline CDR1 is KGHSH and CDR2 is LQKENI. CDR3 protein: CASSKGFNEQFF. The CDR3 DNA is TGTGCCAGCTCAAAGGGTTTTAATGAGCAGTTCTTC. The full variable domain, with the rest looked up from reference TRBV18 and TRBJ2-1, is NAGVMQNPRHLVRRRGQEARLRCSPMKGHSHVYWYRQLPEEGLKFMVYLQKENIIDESGMPKERFSAEFPKEGPSILRIQQVVRGDSAAYFCASSKGFNEQFFGPGTRLTVL.

Many counts were recorded for this clonotype. This rearrangement joins TRBV4-1 to TRBJ1-6; D is unresolved. This CDR3 has 15 residues. Germline CDR1 MGHRA, CDR2 YSYEKL. Trimming took 4 bases from V and 7 from J, leaving 14 bases between them. The CDR3 sequence: CASSLVPGVNSPLHF. In DNA form, the CDR3 reads TGCGCCAGCAGCCTGGTTCCCGGGGTGAATTCACCCCTCCACTTT.

With respect to this clonotype: The junction departs from the called germline gene at one end, perhaps through a read error. This chain links TRBV24-1 with TRBJ2-1, with D hard to call. CDR3 length equals 13 residues. Germline assignment: CDR1 KGHDR and CDR2 SFDVKD. CDR3 loop: CATSDDTYDEQFF. DNA of the CDR3: TGTGCCACCAGTGATGACACCTACGATGAGCAGTTCTTC.

This clonotype showed up many times. The J gene is TRBJ2-1, the V gene TRBV6-2 or TRBV6-3; D might be TRBD2 (5 bases). The germline V gene has CDR1 MNHEY and CDR2 SVGEGT. The CDR3 runs 13 residues. The V gene lost 0 bases and the J gene lost 10 bases, with 10 bases spanning the gap. For the CDR3, the DNA is TGTGCCAGCAGTTACTCGTTGAGGGAGGAGCAGTTCTTC. As protein: CASSYSLREEQFF.

This clonotype was found many times. The chain combines TRBV6-1 with TRBJ1-5; 9 nucleotides line up with TRBD1. V lost 5 bases, J lost 4 bases, and 18 bases stayed unmatched. Germline CDR1 and CDR2: MNHNS and SASEGT. The CDR3 totals 19 residues. The CDR3 loop reads CASSPGWGTGTTRNQPQHF. The DNA of the CDR3 is TGTGCCAGCAGTCCCGGTTGGGGGACAGGGACTACACGGAATCAGCCCCAGCATTTT.

This clonotype was picked up many times. This chain uses TRBV12-3 or TRBV12-4 with TRBJ2-2; 11 nucleotides agree with TRBD2. J was trimmed by 4 bases and V by 7 bases; bases with no gene match: 5. CDR3 length equals 15 residues. The CDR3 loop is CASILAGGITGELFF. The CDR3 DNA sequence: TGTGCCAGCATCCTAGCGGGGGGTATCACCGGGGAGCTGTTTTTT.

The rearrangement links TRBV4-1 to TRBJ2-3; 9 positions agree with TRBD2. Germline assignment: CDR1 MGHRA and CDR2 YSYEKL. This CDR3 is built from 16 residues. Losses at the gene ends were 1 base for V and 3 bases for J; bases not matched to a gene: 5. CDR3 protein: CASSQAEAGGTDTQYF. The CDR3 DNA follows: TGCGCCAGCAGCCAAGCAGAAGCGGGGGGTACAGATACGCAGTATTTT.

Notes on this clonotype: Just one base apart from a much larger clone, this may be a read error. Because it lacks the conserved phenylalanine or tryptophan at the end, this CDR3 is likely a read error. The gene calls are TRBV3-1 and TRBJ1-4; D is unresolved. The ends were cut back, 1 base at V and 8 bases at J, with 14 bases in the middle. Per the germline V gene, CDR1 is LGHDT and CDR2 is YNNKEL (reference sequence). The CDR3 sequence is 15 residues long. In nucleotides, the CDR3 is TGTGCCAGCAGCCAAGTCACCCGGAGGAGGGAAAAACTGTTTTAT. Its translation: CASSQVTRRREKLFY.

V is TRBV2 and J is TRBJ2-6, with D unclear. The germline CDR1 and CDR2 sequences are SNHLY and FYNNEI. The CDR3 runs 14 residues. Trimming took off 4 bases at V and 1 base at J, with 5 bases between the two ends. CDR3 coding DNA: TGTGCCAGCAGTGGACAATCTGGGGCCAACGTCCTGACTTTC. Its protein product is CASSGQSGANVLTF.

This clonotype occurred many times. V usage is TRBV12-3 or TRBV12-4 and J usage is TRBJ1-1; D ambiguous. The CDR3 has 14 residues. Trimming shortened V by 7 bases and J by 0 bases, and 12 bases separated the two germline ends. The CDR3 sequence is CASTQPALNTEAFF. Here the CDR3 DNA reads TGTGCCAGCACCCAGCCCGCCTTGAACACTGAAGCTTTCTTT.

The V gene is TRBV5-1, the J gene TRBJ2-5; no clear D gene. Trimming removed 4 bases at V and 3 bases at J, with 13 bases between. Germline V gives CDR1 SGHRS, CDR2 YFSETQ. CDR3 length: 14 residues. CDR3 in DNA: TGCGCCAGCAGCCTTTTCAGGAGAGAAGAGACCCAGTACTTC. It codes for CASSLFRREETQYF.

This clonotype was observed a single time. A much larger clone lies one base from this, so it may be a read error. The chain uses TRBV20-1 and TRBJ2-5; D assignment may be TRBD1 or TRBD2 (5 bases each). The end of the DNA aligns better with TRBJ2-1, so the J call may be wrong. The CDR3 loop spans 12 amino acids. CDR1 is DFQATT and CDR2 is SNEGSKA in the germline V gene (reference sequence). The DNA for the CDR3 is TGCAGTGGGGGGAACCTCCAAGAGACCCAGTTCTTC. Its protein product is CSGGNLQETQFF.

This clonotype was seen ten or more times. The chain couples TRBV18 to TRBJ1-1; TRBD1 matches 8 bases. The CDR3 sequence is 16 residues long. Trimming cost V 3 bases and J 0 bases; bases outside gene matches: 6. CDR1 is KGHSH, CDR2 LQKENI, per germline. The CDR3 DNA reads as TGTGCCAGCTCACCTCGGACAGGGAAAATGAACACTGAAGCTTTCTTT. The encoded protein is CASSPRTGKMNTEAFF.

There are many counts of this clonotype. CDR3 bases: TGCAGTGCTGGGGCGGGGCATGGCTACACCTTC. Translated: CSAGAGHGYTF. The chain couples TRBV20-1 to TRBJ1-2, with a weak D call TRBD1 (5 bases). The CDR3 runs 11 residues. V gave up 5 bases and J gave up 6 bases, with 10 bases separating them. CDR1 and CDR2 from the germline V gene are DFQATT and SNEGSKA (reference sequence).

This clonotype was recorded many times. This chain connects TRBV7-3 to TRBJ2-1; D is tentatively TRBD1 or TRBD2 (5 bases each). Trimming stripped 3 bases from V and 4 bases from J, with 13 bases between. This CDR3 contains 15 residues. Germline assignment: CDR1 SGHTA and CDR2 FQGTGA. In DNA, the CDR3 is TGTGCCAGCAGCTTTGGACCGGGGCGTTACAATGAGCAGTTCTTC. The encoded protein is CASSFGPGRYNEQFF.